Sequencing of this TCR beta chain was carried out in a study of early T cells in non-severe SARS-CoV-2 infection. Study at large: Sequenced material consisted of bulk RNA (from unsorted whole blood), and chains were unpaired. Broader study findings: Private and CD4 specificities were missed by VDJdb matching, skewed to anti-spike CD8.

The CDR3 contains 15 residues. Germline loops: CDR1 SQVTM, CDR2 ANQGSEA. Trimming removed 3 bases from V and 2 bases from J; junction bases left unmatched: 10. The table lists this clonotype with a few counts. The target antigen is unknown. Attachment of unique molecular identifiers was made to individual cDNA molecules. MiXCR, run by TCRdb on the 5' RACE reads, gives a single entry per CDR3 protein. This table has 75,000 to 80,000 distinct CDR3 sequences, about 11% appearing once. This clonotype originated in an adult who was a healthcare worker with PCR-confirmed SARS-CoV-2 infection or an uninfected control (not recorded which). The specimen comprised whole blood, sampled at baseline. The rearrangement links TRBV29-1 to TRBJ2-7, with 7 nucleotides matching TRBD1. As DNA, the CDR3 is TGCAGCGTTGATCGTTACAGGGGTACCACCTACGAGCAGTACTTC. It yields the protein CSVDRYRGTTYEQYF.